Reported below is one TCR beta chain. The antigen remains unidentified. RNA transcripts yielded amplified TCR beta CDR3 regions. HTBI primers were the set used in a first-round RT-PCR of the TCR CDR3. TCRdb redid the calling of the multiplex PCR reads with MiXCR, one entry per CDR3 protein. The data contain 500,000 to 750,000 distinct CDR3 sequences, 46% of them seen just once; the ten biggest clones take up approximately 7.5%. This sample is part of a study of T cells in Graves' hyperthyroidism and ophthalmopathy. Broader study findings: Ophthalmopathy stood apart from stable hyperthyroidism in a 13 V-J model.

If no ophthalmopathy progression occurred within 18 months, Graves' hyperthyroidism was stable. The CDR3 covers 15 residues. Germline assignment: CDR1 SGHVS and CDR2 FNYEAQ. Trimming removed 5 bases from V and 3 bases from J; junction bases left unmatched: 9. Sample: peripheral blood or thyroid tissue (not recorded which). This TCR came from a woman aged 18-29 years with Graves' hyperthyroidism. The chain employs TRBV7-6 and TRBJ1-1; 7 nucleotides line up with TRBD1. CDR3 residues: CASSRGRRSDTEAFF. The CDR3 DNA is TGTGCCAGCAGCAGGGGGCGCAGGAGTGACACTGAAGCTTTCTTT. Using reference TRBV7-6 and TRBJ1-1 for the parts outside the CDR3, the full variable domain is GAGVSQSPRYKVTKRGQDVALRCDPISGHVSLYWYRQALGQGPEFLTYFNYEAQQDKSGLPNDRFSAERPEGSISTLTIQRTEQRDSAMYRCASSRGRRSDTEAFFGQGTRLTVV.